The 9 T cell receptor beta chains given below trace back to one sample, sequenced in a study of response to subunit inactivated influenza vaccine. MiXCR was run by TCRdb on the RT-PCR reads, yielding one entry per CDR3 protein. The repertoire holds hundreds of thousands of distinct CDR3 sequences, with approximately 14% as singletons. The specimen was PBMCs from blood, collected about 12 days after vaccination. Every receptor here comes from a man over 45 who received an inactivated influenza vaccine.

This clonotype was observed a handful of times. The chain links TRBV7-9 to TRBJ2-3, with 7 bases lining up with TRBD2. J gave up 4 bases and V 1 base, and 5 bases lay outside the gene matches. The CDR3 has 15 amino acids. Per germline, CDR1 SEHNR and CDR2 FQNEAQ (reference sequence). The CDR3 is CASSLDGGSADTQYF. The CDR3 region has the DNA TGTGCCAGCAGCTTAGATGGCGGGAGCGCAGATACGCAGTATTTT.

The gene calls are TRBV4-1 and TRBJ2-2, with D maybe TRBD1 (5 bases). The CDR3 contains 15 residues. V was pared by 4 bases and J by 4 bases, with 13 bases between. Germline V CDR1 and CDR2: MGHRA, YSYEKL. The CDR3 nucleotides are TGCGCCAGCAGCCTCGGACACTCGAGCACCGGGGAGCTGTTTTTT. Protein: CASSLGHSSTGELFF.

The chain carries TRBV28 and TRBJ2-5, with D perhaps matching TRBD2 (5 bases). Germline loops: CDR1 MDHEN, CDR2 SYDVKM. The CDR3 totals 16 residues. With 2 bases removed from V and 2 bases from J, the gap between germline ends came to 15 bases. The CDR3, as DNA: TGTGCCAGCAGTTTAGGACGGCAACTAGATCAAGAGACCCAGTACTTC. Translating it yields CASSLGRQLDQETQYF.

The table lists this clonotype with many counts. The chain combines TRBV7-9 with TRBJ2-7, with 9 bases identical to TRBD2. The junction had 5 bases not matched to a gene; V was cut back by 4 bases and J by 4 bases. The CDR3 loop spans 14 amino acids. Per germline, CDR1 SEHNR and CDR2 FQNEAQ (reference sequence). The CDR3 reads CASSSGSGSYEQYF. The CDR3 region has the DNA TGTGCCAGCAGCTCTGGTAGCGGGAGTTACGAGCAGTACTTC.

The chain joins TRBV20-1 to TRBJ2-7; TRBD1 agrees at 7 bases. Germline lookup yields CDR1 DFQATT and CDR2 SNEGSKA (reference sequence). J was trimmed by 1 base and V by 0 bases; bases with no gene match: 18. The CDR3 runs to 19 residues. The CDR3 DNA reads TGCAGTGCTAGAGACTGGGACAGCAAACTGATAACCAGATCCTACGAGCAGTACTTC. Protein product: CSARDWDSKLITRSYEQYF.

This clonotype occurred many times. The chain carries TRBV6-2 or TRBV6-3 and TRBJ1-2; 7 bases match TRBD1. This CDR3 region has 18 residues. J gave up 1 base and V 6 bases, and 17 bases lay outside the gene matches. Germline V gene sequence: CDR1 MNHEY, CDR2 SVGEGT. For the CDR3, the DNA is TGTGCCAGCAGCCCTACCGTAGAGGGACAGCTGAGTAACTATGGCTACACCTTC. Its translation is CASSPTVEGQLSNYGYTF.

The gene calls are TRBV5-1 and TRBJ1-1; TRBD1 might be the D (6 bases). Germline V gene data show CDR1 as SGHRS and CDR2 as YFSETQ. Trimming cost V 5 bases and J 5 bases, with 13 bases left between them. CDR3 size: 13 residues. The CDR3 region has the DNA TGCGCCAGCAGGGGTTTCAGGGGAACTGAAGCTTTCTTT. It specifies CASRGFRGTEAFF.

The chain uses TRBV28 and TRBJ2-7; no clear D gene. Trimming shortened V by 3 bases and J by 7 bases, and 13 bases separated the two germline ends. The germline V gene encodes CDR1 MDHEN and CDR2 SYDVKM. There are 13 residues in the CDR3. The CDR3 protein is CASSFLGPKEQYF. CDR3 coding DNA: TGTGCCAGCAGTTTTTTGGGCCCGAAAGAGCAGTACTTC. The entire variable domain, with the rest obtained from reference TRBV28 and TRBJ2-7, is as follows: DVKVTQSSRYLVKRTGEKVFLECVQDMDHENMFWYRQDPGLGLRLIYFSYDVKMKEKGDIPEGYSVSREKKERFSLILESASTNQTSMYLCASSFLGPKEQYFGPGTRLTVT.

The gene calls are TRBV19 and TRBJ1-1; TRBD1 matches 9 bases. The J segment lost 0 bases and the V segment lost 3 bases, leaving 5 bases of the junction unmatched. Germline-derived CDR1 and CDR2 are LNHDA and SQIVND (reference sequence). This CDR3 is 16 amino acids long. The CDR3 protein is CASSIHRGLVNTEAFF. CDR3 DNA sequence: TGTGCCAGTAGTATCCACAGGGGGCTGGTGAACACTGAAGCTTTCTTT.